One sample yielded the 18 T cell receptor beta chains listed below, sequenced in a study of cytomegalovirus exposure and HLA in healthy donors. Assay used: immunoSEQ multiplex PCR; TCRdb lists only in-frame clones, some missing. The table shows 80,000 to 100,000 clones, with roughly 93% occurring only once. Sequencing was carried out using PBMCs. The receptors were gathered from a man younger than 40 in good health and CMV-seronegative.

The count of this clone is one. DNA for the CDR3: TGTGCCAGCAGCTTGTCCGGGGATACTGAAGCTTTCTTT. It codes for CASSLSGDTEAFF. The rearrangement joins TRBV11-3 to TRBJ1-1; D is undetermined. V was clipped by 3 bases and J by 5 bases, with 10 bases between them. The CDR3 covers 13 residues. Germline V gene data show CDR1 as SGHNT and CDR2 as YENEEA.

The rearrangement uses TRBV5-4 and TRBJ2-1; 12 positions agree with TRBD2. Germline V CDR1 and CDR2: SGHNT, YYREEE (reference sequence). There are 15 residues in the CDR3. V shed 4 bases and J 8 bases; nucleotides not matched to a gene: 7. CDR3 loop: CASSLNLAGGDEQFF. The CDR3 nucleotides read TGTGCCAGCAGCCTAAATCTAGCGGGAGGGGATGAGCAGTTCTTC. The entire variable domain, with the rest obtained from reference TRBV5-4 and TRBJ2-1, is as follows: ETGVTQSPTHLIKTRGQQVTLRCSSQSGHNTVSWYQQALGQGPQFIFQYYREEENGRGNFPPRFSGLQFPNYSSELNVNALELDDSALYLCASSLNLAGGDEQFFGPGTRLTVL.

The rearrangement uses TRBV5-1 and TRBJ2-1, with D possibly being TRBD2 (5 bases). Trimming removed 0 bases from V and 2 bases from J, with 12 bases in between. The germline V gene encodes CDR1 SGHRS and CDR2 YFSETQ. The CDR3 contains 16 residues. The CDR3 is CASSLVGRATYNEQFF. In DNA, the CDR3 is TGCGCCAGCAGCTTGGTTGGGCGGGCTACCTACAATGAGCAGTTCTTC. The complete variable domain, with remaining parts taken from reference TRBV5-1 and TRBJ2-1, reads KAGVTQTPRYLIKTRGQQVTLSCSPISGHRSVSWYQQTPGQGLQFLFEYFSETQRNKGNFPGRFSGRQFSNSRSEMNVSTLELGDSALYLCASSLVGRATYNEQFFGPGTRLTVL.

The chain couples TRBV28 to TRBJ2-1, with D possibly TRBD2 on 7 matching bases. CDR1 and CDR2 (germline): MDHEN, SYDVKM. V gave up 2 bases and J gave up 7 bases, with 21 bases separating them. The CDR3 has 17 amino acids. The CDR3 loop reads CASSLTVGGPFSNEQFF. Here the CDR3 DNA reads TGTGCCAGCAGTTTAACGGTGGGGGGGCCTTTCTCAAATGAGCAGTTCTTC.

This clone was counted a single time. The rearrangement joins TRBV4-1 to TRBJ1-1; the match to TRBD1 covers 10 bases. V shed 4 bases, J shed 2 bases, and the junction held 13 bases outside the gene matches. The germline CDR1 and CDR2 sequences are MGHRA and YSYEKL. This CDR3 contains 18 residues. Here the CDR3 reads CASSPLGTGDSSNTEAFF. The CDR3 DNA reads as TGCGCCAGCAGCCCGCTCGGGACAGGGGACTCTTCAAACACTGAAGCTTTCTTT.

V is TRBV27 and J is TRBJ2-1, with TRBD1 identical over 10 bases. Per the germline V gene, CDR1 is MNHEY and CDR2 is SMNVEV (reference sequence). CDR3 length: 16 residues. V was pared by 5 bases and J by 3 bases, with 7 bases of the junction left unmatched. The DNA for the CDR3 is TGTGCCAGCAGTATAGGGACAGGGGTGTTCTACAATGAGCAGTTCTTC. Amino acid sequence: CASSIGTGVFYNEQFF.

This clone was picked up one time. The chain carries TRBV7-8 and TRBJ2-3; perhaps TRBD2 as D (6 bases). The V and J ends lost 1 base and 2 bases respectively, with 10 bases between them. This CDR3 contains 15 residues. From germline, CDR1 is SGHVS and CDR2 FQNEAQ. CDR3 sequence: CASSLGTTYTDTQYF. CDR3 nucleotide sequence: TGTGCCAGCAGCTTAGGGACTACATACACAGATACGCAGTATTTT.

This clone was seen a few times. Written as DNA, the CDR3 is TGTGCCAGCAGCTTTGACAGATATAATTCACCCCTCCACTTT. Residues: CASSFDRYNSPLHF. This rearrangement joins TRBV5-4 to TRBJ1-6; maybe TRBD1 (5 bases). The CDR3 has 14 residues. Germline loops: CDR1 SGHNT, CDR2 YYREEE (reference sequence). Trimming pared 2 bases from V and 4 bases from J, leaving 7 bases between. Together with reference TRBV5-4 and TRBJ1-6, the CDR3 gives the full variable domain: ETGVTQSPTHLIKTRGQQVTLRCSSQSGHNTVSWYQQALGQGPQFIFQYYREEENGRGNFPPRFSGLQFPNYSSELNVNALELDDSALYLCASSFDRYNSPLHFGNGTRLTVT.

V and J are TRBV11-2 and TRBJ2-7; D is uncertain. Germline-derived CDR1 and CDR2 are SGHAT and FQNNGV. This CDR3 spans 13 amino acids. V lost 1 base and J 3 bases, leaving 7 bases between the germline ends. CDR3 loop: CASSLVERYEQYF. DNA for the CDR3: TGTGCCAGCAGCTTAGTGGAGCGCTACGAGCAGTACTTC.

This clone was recorded once. The CDR3 region has the DNA TGTGCCAGCAGCTTAACTAGCGCTCCCTACGAGCAGTACTTC. Translating gives CASSLTSAPYEQYF. V usage is TRBV7-8 and J usage is TRBJ2-7, with TRBD2 matching 7 bases. J lost 2 bases, V lost 2 bases, and 3 bases had no gene match. Germline V gene data show CDR1 as SGHVS and CDR2 as FQNEAQ. The CDR3 runs 14 residues.

The CDR3 sequence is CANRRTSGGAGTDTQYF. For the CDR3, the DNA is TGTGCCAACAGACGGACTAGCGGGGGGGCGGGGACAGATACGCAGTATTTT. The V gene is TRBV2, the J gene TRBJ2-3; 15 nucleotides align to TRBD2. Germline loops: CDR1 SNHLY, CDR2 FYNNEI. V lost 10 bases and J lost 3; bases outside the gene matches: 11. This CDR3 comprises 17 residues.

This clone was detected only once. The J gene is TRBJ2-7, the V gene TRBV7-9; TRBD1 matches 7 bases. This CDR3 spans 16 amino acids. Germline-derived CDR1 and CDR2 are SEHNR and FQNEAQ (reference sequence). Trimming removed 1 base from V and 2 bases from J; junction bases left unmatched: 8. The DNA of the CDR3 is TGTGCCAGCAGCTTAGGGGGGACAGCGTATCCCTACGAGCAGTACTTC. Protein: CASSLGGTAYPYEQYF.

V gene TRBV6-5 combines with J gene TRBJ2-7; 12 bases are a match to TRBD2. Germline CDR1 MNHEY, CDR2 SVGAGI. The CDR3 loop spans 14 amino acids. Trimming at V came to 2 bases and at J to 4 bases, leaving 0 bases not matched to a gene. CDR3 nucleotides: TGTGCCAGCAGTTACGGGACTAGCGGGTACGAGCAGTACTTC. Amino acid sequence: CASSYGTSGYEQYF.

In the case of this clone: Additional DNA sequences in this sample encode the identical CDR3. The J gene is TRBJ2-1, the V gene TRBV5-4; 8 bases are a match to TRBD2. The trim removed 1 base at V and 0 bases at J, leaving 0 bases unmatched. The CDR3 has 15 amino acids. The germline V gene has CDR1 SGHNT and CDR2 YYREEE (reference sequence). The CDR3 sequence is CASSLSGSSYNEQFF. In nucleotides, the CDR3 is TGTGCCAGCAGCTTGAGCGGGAGCTCCTACAATGAGCAGTTCTTC.

The rearrangement uses TRBV11-2 and TRBJ2-3, with 7 bases that match TRBD1. This CDR3 is 16 amino acids long. V lost 3 bases and J lost 0; bases outside the gene matches: 6. Germline CDR1 is SGHAT and CDR2 is FQNNGV. CDR3 in DNA: TGTGCCAGCAGCTTTACAGGGGACGCTAGCACAGATACGCAGTATTTT. Its translation: CASSFTGDASTDTQYF.

This chain joins TRBV27 and TRBJ2-7, with 14 bases that match TRBD2. CDR3 length: 15 amino acids. The germline CDR1 and CDR2 sequences are MNHEY and SMNVEV (reference sequence). Trimming at V came to 7 bases and at J to 6 bases, leaving 8 bases not matched to a gene. CDR3 nucleotide sequence: TGTGCCAGCATCAGACTAGCGGGAGGGACCCGCGAGCAGTACTTC. This gives the protein CASIRLAGGTREQYF.

This clone was seen a handful of times. The rearrangement links TRBV2 to TRBJ1-2; 8 nucleotides align to TRBD1. Looked up from germline, CDR1 is SNHLY and CDR2 is FYNNEI. Germline trimming cut 7 bases from V and 7 bases from J; bases unmatched to any gene: 11. The CDR3 extends over 14 amino acids. CDR3 amino acids: CASIGGQGARGYTF. CDR3 in DNA: TGTGCCAGCATCGGGGGTCAGGGGGCGCGTGGCTACACCTTC.

This rearrangement joins TRBV5-1 to TRBJ1-4; D possibly corresponds to TRBD1 (5 bases). Trimming stripped 4 bases from V and 7 bases from J, with 17 bases between. Germline CDR1 and CDR2: SGHRS and YFSETQ. There are 15 residues in the CDR3. CDR3 DNA: TGCGCCAGCAGCCAGAATCGGGGGGGTGGTGAAAAACTGTTTTTT. Translated, it gives CASSQNRGGGEKLFF.